The 17 T cell receptor beta chains listed next were all sequenced from one sample in a study of shared clonotypes between healthy human individuals. Sequenced by immunoSEQ multiplex PCR; TCRdb stores in-frame clones only, minus some. This sample yields 450,000 to 700,000 clones, of which around 95% are seen a single time; approximately 0.1% belongs to the top ten. The naive CD8 population came from CD45RO-negative cells selected for CCR7, without terminally differentiated effector memory CD45RA+ cells. Material for sequencing was naive CD8+ T cells sorted from blood. All receptors come from a woman aged 30 to 39 in good health.

This clone appeared a single time. The chain is built from TRBV20-1 and TRBJ2-5, with D unclear. The germline CDR1 and CDR2 sequences are DFQATT and SNEGSKA (reference sequence). The CDR3 spans 11 residues. Trimming took 2 bases from V and 2 from J, leaving 3 bases between them. CDR3 loop: CSARIQETQYF. The CDR3 nucleotides are TGCAGTGCTAGAATACAAGAGACCCAGTACTTC.

For this clone: This same CDR3 is encoded by further DNA sequences in the sample. The chain uses TRBV9 and TRBJ2-1, with a weak D call TRBD1 (5 bases). The CDR3 is made up of 15 amino acids. Germline V gene sequence: CDR1 SGDLS, CDR2 YYNGEE. Trimming shortened V by 0 bases and J by 1 base, and 8 bases separated the two germline ends. CDR3 in amino acids: CASSVEGVSYNEQFF. The CDR3 DNA is TGTGCCAGCAGCGTAGAAGGGGTTTCCTACAATGAGCAGTTCTTC.

The chain links TRBV10-3 to TRBJ2-1, with 8 positions matching TRBD2. Germline lookup yields CDR1 ENHRY and CDR2 SYGVKD. The CDR3 spans 15 residues. Trimming cost V 8 bases and J 0 bases; bases outside gene matches: 6. Here the CDR3 reads CAIGPGTSSYNEQFF. The CDR3 DNA reads TGTGCCATCGGTCCCGGGACTAGCTCCTACAATGAGCAGTTCTTC.

Regarding this clone: Other DNA sequences in this specimen translate into the identical CDR3. The chain joins TRBV5-4 to TRBJ2-1; the D is unclear. In germline, CDR1 is SGHNT, CDR2 YYREEE (reference sequence). V dropped 2 bases and J dropped 1 base, with 4 bases sitting between them. This CDR3 is 13 amino acids long. CDR3: CASSLGSYNEQFF. CDR3 sequence (DNA): TGTGCCAGCAGCTTAGGGTCCTACAATGAGCAGTTCTTC. The entire variable domain, with the rest obtained from reference TRBV5-4 and TRBJ2-1, is as follows: ETGVTQSPTHLIKTRGQQVTLRCSSQSGHNTVSWYQQALGQGPQFIFQYYREEENGRGNFPPRFSGLQFPNYSSELNVNALELDDSALYLCASSLGSYNEQFFGPGTRLTVL.

The gene calls are TRBV27 and TRBJ1-1; weak D call: TRBD1 (6 bases). This CDR3 is built from 12 residues. Trimming left V 3 bases short and J 11 bases short, with 13 bases between. CDR1 and CDR2 from the germline V gene are MNHEY and SMNVEV (reference sequence). The CDR3 spells CASSLRGGPAFF. Here the CDR3 DNA reads TGTGCCAGCAGTTTGAGGGGGGGCCCGGCTTTCTTT.

V is TRBV7-8 and J is TRBJ2-2; no clear D gene. The CDR3 loop spans 17 amino acids. The ends were cut back, 1 base at V and 2 bases at J, with 14 bases in the middle. Germline CDR1 is SGHVS and CDR2 is FQNEAQ. The CDR3: CASSLVVVSSNTGELFF. As DNA, the CDR3 is TGTGCCAGCAGCTTAGTTGTTGTTTCTAGTAACACCGGGGAGCTGTTTTTT.

The V gene is TRBV6-5, the J gene TRBJ2-7; D is uncertain. CDR3 length: 13 amino acids. V shed 2 bases and J shed 3 bases, with 8 bases lying between them. The V gene's germline CDR1 is MNHEY and CDR2 SVGAGI. The CDR3 sequence: CASSYTTDYEQYF. CDR3 sequence (DNA): TGTGCCAGCAGTTACACAACAGACTACGAGCAGTACTTC.

CDR3 coding DNA: TGCGCCAGCAGCCAAGGATATAGGGGCGGGAGCTACGAGCAGTACTTC. It translates to CASSQGYRGGSYEQYF. This sequence joins TRBV4-1 and TRBJ2-7, with 7 bases aligning to TRBD2. The CDR3 is 16 amino acids. The V segment lost 1 base and the J segment 3 bases; nucleotides outside the gene matches: 9. Germline values: CDR1 MGHRA, CDR2 YSYEKL.

CDR3 amino acids: CASSLRPAAGEQYF. The CDR3 nucleotides read TGTGCCAGCAGTTTACGTCCGGCCGCGGGAGAGCAGTACTTC. The chain recombines TRBV27 with TRBJ2-7, with TRBD2 as a possible D gene (6 bases). CDR1 and CDR2 (germline): MNHEY, SMNVEV (reference sequence). Trimming pared 2 bases from V and 7 bases from J, leaving 15 bases between. The length of the CDR3 is 14 residues.

As concerns this clone: Distinct nucleotide sequences in the sample also encode this CDR3. The chain couples TRBV9 to TRBJ2-7, with a tentative D call TRBD2 (6 bases). From germline, CDR1 is SGDLS and CDR2 YYNGEE. CDR3 size: 14 residues. The germline V and J ends were trimmed by 2 bases and 3 bases, with 12 bases remaining between them. CDR3 DNA: TGTGCCAGCAGCGTGGGCGGGGTGGGCTACGAGCAGTACTTC. Protein product: CASSVGGVGYEQYF.

The chain couples TRBV7-8 to TRBJ2-1, with D possibly TRBD2 on 5 matching bases. CDR3 length: 15 amino acids. Germline V gene data show CDR1 as SGHVS and CDR2 as FQNEAQ. V lost 6 bases and J 5 bases, leaving 17 bases between the germline ends. CDR3 DNA sequence: TGTGCCAGCAGGCTACGACAAGGACTCAACAATGAGCAGTTCTTC. It codes for CASRLRQGLNNEQFF.

J is TRBJ2-4 and V is TRBV28, with 7 bases fitting TRBD1. Germline V CDR1 and CDR2: MDHEN, SYDVKM. V trimming: 4 bases; J trimming: 0 bases; junction bases outside the gene matches: 6. The CDR3 runs to 16 residues. The chain's CDR3 is CASSSRGQVAKNIQYF. CDR3 nucleotide sequence: TGTGCCAGCAGTTCCAGAGGACAGGTAGCCAAAAACATTCAGTACTTC.

The V call is TRBV9, the J call TRBJ1-4, with unresolved D. V lost 3 bases, J lost 0 bases, and 9 bases lay in between. CDR3 length: 15 residues. CDR1 and CDR2 from the germline V gene are SGDLS and YYNGEE. Here the CDR3 reads CASSGWAATNEKLFF. CDR3 bases: TGTGCCAGCAGCGGTTGGGCAGCAACTAATGAAAAACTGTTTTTT.

Note on this clone: Distinct nucleotide sequences in the sample also encode this CDR3. The rearrangement links TRBV28 to TRBJ2-3; D unclear. The CDR3 is 14 amino acids. Germline-derived CDR1 and CDR2 are MDHEN and SYDVKM. Deletions cut 3 bases from V and 3 bases from J, with 10 bases between. For the CDR3, the DNA is TGTGCCAGCAGTTTGAACAGTTTGACAGATACGCAGTATTTT. It is translated as CASSLNSLTDTQYF.

The V and J genes are TRBV28 and TRBJ2-5; TRBD1 is a possible D gene (7 bases). This CDR3 spans 14 amino acids. The germline CDR1 and CDR2 sequences are MDHEN and SYDVKM. Trimming removed 2 bases from V and 5 bases from J, with 12 bases in between. The CDR3 DNA follows: TGTGCCAGCAGTTTAATGACAGGGAGGGAGACCCAGTACTTC. Amino acids: CASSLMTGRETQYF.

The chain links TRBV4-1 to TRBJ1-5; D is possibly TRBD1 (5 bases). The germline gives CDR1 MGHRA, CDR2 YSYEKL. The germline V and J ends were trimmed by 2 bases and 3 bases, with 8 bases remaining between them. The CDR3 runs 14 residues. CDR3 amino acids: CASSQRGDNQPQHF. The DNA of the CDR3 is TGCGCCAGCAGCCAACGAGGGGACAATCAGCCCCAGCATTTT.

Only one count was recorded for this clone. The chain combines TRBV13 with TRBJ2-7; TRBD1 aligns across 8 bases. Trimming took 5 bases from V and 2 from J; bases not matched to a gene: 5. In germline, CDR1 is PRHDT, CDR2 FYEKMQ (reference sequence). CDR3 length: 14 residues. The CDR3 region has the DNA TGTGCCAGCAGCACTGGACAGGGCCCCTACGAGCAGTACTTC. Encoded protein: CASSTGQGPYEQYF.